The 22 T cell receptor beta chains in this list originate from one sample, sequenced in a study of cytomegalovirus exposure and HLA in healthy donors. PCR used 60 Vbeta primers and 13 Jbeta primers. Using immunoSEQ multiplex PCR, the repertoire was profiled, and TCRdb retains in-frame clones only, with some absent. This sample has 73,000 or so clones, with around 72% found just once. Input material: PBMCs. The receptors derive from a middle-aged woman in good health and CMV-seropositive.

As to this clone: Lacking the conserved final phenylalanine or tryptophan, this CDR3 likely reflects a read error. No DNA is shown, since the ends of the CDR3 on it are uncertain; the CDR3 is the one TCRdb lists. The gene calls are TRBV21-1 and TRBJ1-2; the DNA was not used to check the table's D call, TRBD1. TRBV21-1 corresponds to a pseudogene. The CDR3 adds up to 16 amino acids, both ends counted. This CDR3 is CASSKYEICHSRGYTV.

The gene calls are TRBV7-2 and TRBJ1-2; D is ambiguous. This CDR3 is built from 15 residues. CDR1 is SGHTA and CDR2 is FQGNSA in the germline V gene. Trimming took off 5 bases at V and 7 bases at J, with 20 bases between the two ends. The CDR3 DNA sequence: TGTGCCAGCAGCCCGACCAGGCAGCTGCCTCTTGGCTACACCTTC. Its translation is CASSPTRQLPLGYTF.

This clone was counted a few times. This sequence joins TRBV6-1 and TRBJ1-6; maybe TRBD1 (6 bases). The CDR3 length is 13 residues. V lost 5 bases and J 9 bases, leaving 11 bases between the germline ends. In germline, CDR1 is MNHNS, CDR2 SASEGT. The CDR3 region has the DNA TGTGCCAGCAGTCCTGCAGGGGTTTCACCCCTCCACTTT. Protein: CASSPAGVSPLHF.

This rearrangement joins TRBV5-6 to TRBJ2-1; 9 bases map to TRBD1. The germline V gene has CDR1 SGHDT and CDR2 YYEEEE. The CDR3 extends over 15 amino acids. V was pared by 4 bases and J by 8 bases, with 10 bases of the junction left unmatched. CDR3 coding DNA: TGTGCCAGCAGCCGCCGGGACAGGGTGGACCATGAGCAGTTCTTC. This sequence encodes CASSRRDRVDHEQFF. The full variable domain, rest sourced from reference TRBV5-6 and TRBJ2-1, is DAGVTQSPTHLIKTRGQQVTLRCSPKSGHDTVSWYQQALGQGPQFIFQYYEEEERQRGNFPDRFSGHQFPNYSSELNVNALLLGDSALYLCASSRRDRVDHEQFFGPGTRLTVL.

The genes are TRBV6-5 and TRBJ2-5; TRBD2 aligns across 11 bases. Germline V CDR1 and CDR2: MNHEY, SVGAGI. The CDR3 contains 16 residues. J was trimmed by 5 bases and V by 4 bases; bases with no gene match: 9. The CDR3 spells CASSLSGLAVWETQYF. The CDR3 DNA sequence: TGTGCCAGCAGTTTGTCGGGACTAGCGGTATGGGAGACCCAGTACTTC.

The DNA for the CDR3 is TGTGCCAGCAGCGAAGAGGGGGCGGTTAGTGGAAACACCATATATTTT. It is translated as CASSEEGAVSGNTIYF. The chain is built from TRBV13 and TRBJ1-3, with TRBD1 matching over 7 bases. Looked up from germline, CDR1 is PRHDT and CDR2 is FYEKMQ (reference sequence). The CDR3 runs to 16 residues. Trimming removed 5 bases from V and 3 bases from J; junction bases left unmatched: 10. The complete variable domain, with remaining parts taken from reference TRBV13 and TRBJ1-3, reads AAGVIQSPRHLIKEKRETATLKCYPIPRHDTVYWYQQGPGQDPQFLISFYEKMQSDKGSIPDRFSAQQFSDYHSELNMSSLELGDSALYFCASSEEGAVSGNTIYFGEGSWLTVV.

The J gene is TRBJ1-1, the V gene TRBV30; 11 bases are a match to TRBD1. Germline V lookup: CDR1 GTSNPN, CDR2 SVGIG (reference sequence). V lost 6 bases to trimming and J lost 1 base; unmatched junction nucleotides: 1. The CDR3 sequence is 13 residues long. CDR3 loop: CACGTGGNTEAFF. The CDR3 bases are TGTGCCTGTGGGACAGGGGGGAACACTGAAGCTTTCTTT.

This chain connects TRBV5-1 to TRBJ2-3; D possibly corresponds to TRBD2 (5 bases). The CDR3 has 17 amino acids. CDR1 SGHRS and CDR2 YFSETQ come from the germline V gene. V lost 0 bases, J lost 2 bases, and 16 bases lay in between. The DNA of the CDR3 is TGCGCCAGCAGCTTGGCAGTCGGCGGGCAGACCACAGATACGCAGTATTTT. The encoded protein is CASSLAVGGQTTDTQYF.

This clone was detected once. The chain has TRBV29-1 and TRBJ1-1; a possible D gene is TRBD1 (6 bases). Germline CDR1 SQVTM, CDR2 ANQGSEA. Trimming shortened V by 6 bases and J by 5 bases, and 16 bases separated the two germline ends. CDR3 length: 13 residues. In nucleotides, the CDR3 is TGCAGCGTGGGAAGGGACATCGGAACTGAAGCTTTCTTT. Encoded protein: CSVGRDIGTEAFF.

Only one count was recorded for this clone. This chain links TRBV27 with TRBJ2-5; TRBD2 is a possible D gene (5 bases). The CDR3 is made up of 13 amino acids. Germline loops: CDR1 MNHEY, CDR2 SMNVEV (reference sequence). Deletions cut 5 bases from V and 5 bases from J, with 12 bases between. The CDR3 region is CASSPGIWETQYF. In nucleotides, the CDR3 is TGTGCCAGCAGTCCCGGGATATGGGAGACCCAGTACTTC.

The V call is TRBV9, the J call TRBJ2-2, with unresolved D. Germline V CDR1 and CDR2: SGDLS, YYNGEE. There are 14 residues in the CDR3. V shed 1 base and J shed 3 bases, with 7 bases lying between them. CDR3: CASSVSRDTGELFF. DNA for the CDR3: TGTGCCAGCAGCGTATCCCGGGACACCGGGGAGCTGTTTTTT.

The CDR3 loop reads CASTIDLGLLQETQYF. The CDR3 bases are TGTGCCAGCACCATAGACTTGGGACTGTTACAAGAGACCCAGTACTTC. This chain joins TRBV2 and TRBJ2-5; perhaps TRBD2 as D (6 bases). This CDR3 spans 16 amino acids. Germline-derived CDR1 and CDR2 are SNHLY and FYNNEI. Trimming took off 7 bases at V and 2 bases at J, with 20 bases between the two ends.

Only one count was recorded for this clone. This chain joins TRBV7-2 and TRBJ2-5, with unresolved D. The CDR3 totals 15 residues. Germline CDR1 is SGHTA and CDR2 is FQGNSA. V was clipped by 1 base and J by 8 bases, with 17 bases between them. The CDR3 coding sequence is TGTGCCAGCAGCTTAGAGGCTGTGACTCTGAGAACCCAGTACTTC. As protein: CASSLEAVTLRTQYF. The entire variable domain, with the rest obtained from reference TRBV7-2 and TRBJ2-5, is as follows: GAGVSQSPSNKVTEKGKDVELRCDPISGHTALYWYRQSLGQGLEFLIYFQGNSAPDKSGLPSDRFSAERTGGSVSTLTIQRTQQEDSAVYLCASSLEAVTLRTQYFGPGTRLLVL.

As regards this clone: This sample also contains other DNA sequences that code for the same CDR3. The chain couples TRBV5-1 to TRBJ2-1, with D possibly TRBD2 on 6 matching bases. Germline V lookup: CDR1 SGHRS, CDR2 YFSETQ. V was trimmed by 0 bases and J by 0 bases, leaving 10 bases between them. The CDR3 covers 16 residues. The CDR3 DNA is TGCGCCAGCAGCTTGGTATCCGGGAGCTCCTACAATGAGCAGTTCTTC. The encoded protein is CASSLVSGSSYNEQFF.

The chain recombines TRBV25-1 with TRBJ1-5; weak D call: TRBD1 (5 bases). Germline V gene data show CDR1 as MGHDK and CDR2 as SYGVNS. This CDR3 has 14 residues. V was trimmed by 6 bases and J by 8 bases, leaving 17 bases between them. CDR3 in amino acids: CASSDFNLREPQHF. CDR3 nucleotide sequence: TGTGCCAGCAGCGACTTCAATCTCAGGGAGCCCCAGCATTTT.

The chain links TRBV10-1 to TRBJ2-3; 11 bases align to TRBD1. Trimming took 2 bases from V and 4 from J; bases not matched to a gene: 8. The CDR3 contains 17 residues. Germline CDR1 and CDR2: WNHNN and SYGVQD (reference sequence). The CDR3 is CASSERTGGVGADTQYF. CDR3 DNA sequence: TGCGCCAGCAGTGAGAGGACAGGGGGCGTTGGGGCAGATACGCAGTATTTT.

Sample share makes this clone medium-sized. The V call is TRBV7-9, the J call TRBJ2-3, with TRBD2 matching over 9 bases. The CDR3 is 16 amino acids. Trimming at V came to 5 bases and at J to 1 base, leaving 7 bases not matched to a gene. The V gene's germline CDR1 is SEHNR and CDR2 FQNEAQ (reference sequence). The DNA for the CDR3 is TGTGCCAGCAGCGACGCGGGACTAGCCGGCACAGATACGCAGTATTTT. Its translation: CASSDAGLAGTDTQYF.

The chain joins TRBV7-9 to TRBJ1-5, with D perhaps matching TRBD1 (6 bases). This CDR3 spans 13 amino acids. Trimming shortened V by 5 bases and J by 8 bases, and 13 bases separated the two germline ends. The germline V gene encodes CDR1 SEHNR and CDR2 FQNEAQ (reference sequence). CDR3 sequence (DNA): TGTGCCAGCAGCCGGGACACCGTGGAGCCCCAGCATTTT. Translating it yields CASSRDTVEPQHF.

V and J are TRBV13 and TRBJ2-7, with TRBD2 matching over 9 bases. The junction had 6 bases not matched to a gene; V was cut back by 0 bases and J by 6 bases. This CDR3 spans 15 amino acids. Germline V CDR1 and CDR2: PRHDT, FYEKMQ (reference sequence). The CDR3 DNA sequence: TGTGCCAGCAGCTTAGGGTTAGCGGGAGCAAGCGAGCAGTACTTC. It is translated as CASSLGLAGASEQYF.

The V gene is TRBV5-5, the J gene TRBJ2-7; TRBD2 matches at 9 bases. Unmatched junction bases numbered 5, after V lost 3 bases and J lost 4 bases. The CDR3 sequence is 14 residues long. Germline assignment: CDR1 SGHKS and CDR2 YYEKEE (reference sequence). DNA for the CDR3: TGTGCCAGCAGCTCCCGACTAGCGGCTTACGAGCAGTACTTC. Its protein product is CASSSRLAAYEQYF.

This chain connects TRBV19 to TRBJ2-4, with no clear D. CDR3 length: 15 amino acids. In germline, CDR1 is LNHDA, CDR2 SQIVND (reference sequence). The germline V and J ends were trimmed by 5 bases and 1 base, with 12 bases remaining between them. DNA for the CDR3: TGTGCCAGTAGTCCGCGGTATGAGGCCAAAAACATTCAGTACTTC. This encodes CASSPRYEAKNIQYF.

This clone showed up just a few times. J is TRBJ2-3 and V is TRBV10-2, with 14 bases lining up with TRBD2. The V gene's germline CDR1 is WSHSY and CDR2 SAAADI. After removal of 0 bases from V and 6 bases from J, the junction contained 8 bases not matched to a gene. The length of the CDR3 is 18 residues. The CDR3 region has the DNA TGCGCCAGCAGTGAGTCGAAAGGGACTAGCGGGGGATCCGATACGCAGTATTTT. The encoded protein is CASSESKGTSGGSDTQYF.